These 24 T cell receptor beta chains originate from one sample sequenced in a study of OX40 agonist ivuxolimab in advanced cancers. Method: immunoSEQ multiplex PCR; TCRdb's copy keeps in-frame clones and lacks some. This sample has under 60,000 clones; approximately 90% occur once, and the top ten carry about a third. This sample comprised CD4+ or CD8+ T cells sorted from blood, obtained in a trial of the OX40 agonist ivuxolimab. The receptors derive from an adult with an advanced solid tumor such as melanoma, head and neck, liver or kidney cancer.

To note about this clone: Within the sample, other DNA sequences also encode this same CDR3. This chain joins TRBV19 and TRBJ2-7; no firm D call. The CDR3 is 11 residues long. Germline CDR1 reads LNHDA; CDR2 reads SQIVND (reference sequence). The V end lost 3 bases, the J end lost 4 bases, and 4 bases lay between the germline ends. For the CDR3, the DNA is TGTGCCAGTAGTATTGGGTACGAGCAGTACTTC. It translates to CASSIGYEQYF.

The CDR3 DNA reads TGTGCCAGTAGTAACGGACTAGCGGGGTACAATGAGCAGTTCTTC. It translates to CASSNGLAGYNEQFF. The V gene is TRBV19, the J gene TRBJ2-1; TRBD2 agrees at 12 bases. J lost 4 bases, V lost 4 bases, and 2 bases had no gene match. The CDR3 has 15 amino acids. Germline V gives CDR1 LNHDA, CDR2 SQIVND (reference sequence).

The chain couples TRBV30 to TRBJ2-7, with a possible D match to TRBD1 (6 bases). This CDR3 is built from 15 residues. Per the germline V gene, CDR1 is GTSNPN and CDR2 is SVGIG (reference sequence). V lost 2 bases, J lost 2 bases, and 16 bases lay in between. DNA of the CDR3: TGTGCCTGGAGTTGGGTCCGGGACACAACCTACGAGCAGTACTTC. The encoded protein is CAWSWVRDTTYEQYF.

This clone was observed a single time. The chain links TRBV7-8 to TRBJ2-7; D is uncertain. In germline, CDR1 is SGHVS, CDR2 FQNEAQ. This CDR3 contains 12 residues. V lost 1 base and J 6 bases, leaving 7 bases between the germline ends. This CDR3 reads CASSLGLREQYF. The CDR3 nucleotides read TGTGCCAGCAGCTTAGGACTTCGCGAGCAGTACTTC.

The J gene is TRBJ2-2, the V gene TRBV19, with 8 bases that match TRBD2. The length of the CDR3 is 18 residues. Germline CDR1 reads LNHDA; CDR2 reads SQIVND (reference sequence). V lost 1 base to trimming and J lost 5 bases; unmatched junction nucleotides: 12. CDR3 in DNA: TGTGCCAGTAGTATAGCAGGTAGCGGGAAGGCGTGGACCGGGGAGCTGTTTTTT. Translating gives CASSIAGSGKAWTGELFF.

The chain links TRBV7-2 to TRBJ2-2; D is tentatively TRBD1 or TRBD2 (5 bases each). Germline V gene sequence: CDR1 SGHTA, CDR2 FQGNSA. The V gene lost 5 bases and the J gene lost 7 bases, with 17 bases spanning the gap. The CDR3 sequence is 15 residues long. The CDR3 sequence is CASSPGPRDHGELFF. The CDR3 DNA sequence: TGTGCCAGCAGCCCAGGTCCCCGGGACCACGGGGAGCTGTTTTTT. The variable domain in full, with the rest retrieved from reference TRBV7-2 and TRBJ2-2, is GAGVSQSPSNKVTEKGKDVELRCDPISGHTALYWYRQSLGQGLEFLIYFQGNSAPDKSGLPSDRFSAERTGGSVSTLTIQRTQQEDSAVYLCASSPGPRDHGELFFGEGSRLTVL.

V gene TRBV7-4 combines with J gene TRBJ2-7, with D unresolved. This CDR3 contains 16 residues. V shed 1 base and J shed 2 bases, with 15 bases lying between them. CDR1 and CDR2 from the germline V gene are SGHVT and SQSDAQ. CDR3 protein: CASSLDAPDGTYEQYF. CDR3 nucleotides: TGTGCCAGCAGCTTAGACGCCCCGGACGGCACCTACGAGCAGTACTTC.

The chain combines TRBV19 with TRBJ2-2; D unresolved. The CDR3 runs 14 residues. V lost 3 bases and J 8 bases, leaving 13 bases between the germline ends. CDR1 is LNHDA, CDR2 SQIVND, per germline (reference sequence). CDR3 sequence: CASSIAVLSGELFF. Here the CDR3 DNA reads TGTGCCAGTAGTATTGCTGTCCTTTCTGGGGAGCTGTTTTTT.

This chain uses TRBV29-1 with TRBJ2-1; D possibly matches TRBD1 or TRBD2 (5 bases each). Germline CDR1 reads SQVTM; CDR2 reads ANQGSEA. Trimming removed 6 bases from V and 5 bases from J, with 11 bases in between. CDR3 length: 12 amino acids. CDR3 residues: CSVVGAHNEQFF. In DNA, the CDR3 is TGCAGCGTCGTCGGGGCCCACAATGAGCAGTTCTTC.

As for this clone: This sample also contains other DNA sequences that code for the same CDR3. The V call is TRBV6-5, the J call TRBJ1-1, with D unclear. This CDR3 spans 11 amino acids. Germline CDR1 and CDR2: MNHEY and SVGAGI. Trimming shortened V by 6 bases and J by 4 bases, and 6 bases separated the two germline ends. The CDR3 bases are TGTGCCAGCAGCTCTGGCACTGAAGCTTTCTTT. It specifies CASSSGTEAFF.

The chain employs TRBV7-9 and TRBJ2-5; 8 bases are a match to TRBD1. The V gene end was trimmed by 5 bases and the J gene end by 8 bases; junction bases not matched to a gene: 10. This CDR3 spans 14 amino acids. Germline lookup yields CDR1 SEHNR and CDR2 FQNEAQ (reference sequence). CDR3 DNA sequence: TGTGCCAGCAGCCCCCCAACAGGGGGGCGTACCCAGTACTTC. It yields the protein CASSPPTGGRTQYF.

A remark on this clone: This CDR3 is also generated by other DNA sequences in the sample. This chain joins TRBV5-1 and TRBJ1-1; D is uncertain. The CDR3 is 13 residues long. Germline V gene sequence: CDR1 SGHRS, CDR2 YFSETQ. V lost 0 bases and J lost 1, with 4 bases in between. This CDR3 is CASSLEGNTEAFF. As DNA, the CDR3 is TGCGCCAGCAGCTTGGAGGGGAACACTGAAGCTTTCTTT.

This chain links TRBV28 with TRBJ2-1; D is unclear. Germline V gene sequence: CDR1 MDHEN, CDR2 SYDVKM. There are 12 residues in the CDR3. V dropped 2 bases and J dropped 8 bases, with 7 bases sitting between them. The CDR3 region is CASSLRVDEQFF. CDR3 nucleotide sequence: TGTGCCAGCAGTTTACGGGTGGATGAGCAGTTCTTC.

The V call is TRBV6-5, the J call TRBJ2-3; no clear D gene. CDR3 length equals 14 residues. V dropped 2 bases and J dropped 5 bases, with 11 bases sitting between them. Germline-derived CDR1 and CDR2 are MNHEY and SVGAGI. The CDR3 coding sequence is TGTGCCAGCAGTTACCTAGGTGAAGTAGATACGCAGTATTTT. This translates into CASSYLGEVDTQYF.

The genes are TRBV5-8 and TRBJ2-7, with 9 bases that match TRBD2. From germline, CDR1 is SGHTS and CDR2 YDEGEE. The V segment lost 4 bases and the J segment 4 bases; nucleotides outside the gene matches: 9. This CDR3 has 15 amino acids. Written as DNA, the CDR3 is TGTGCCAGCAGCCCATCAGCGGGAGGTCGTTACGAGCAGTACTTC. Translating it yields CASSPSAGGRYEQYF.

The chain couples TRBV19 to TRBJ2-5; a weak D match, TRBD2 (5 bases). The J call is uncertain, as TRBJ2-7 better fits the DNA end. The CDR3 runs to 14 residues. The germline V gene has CDR1 LNHDA and CDR2 SQIVND (reference sequence). The CDR3 bases are TGTGCCAGTAGTGCCGGACGGGGATTTTACGAGCAGTACTTC. Protein sequence: CASSAGRGFYEQYF.

The gene calls are TRBV5-4 and TRBJ2-7, with 9 nucleotides matching TRBD1. CDR1 is SGHNT and CDR2 is YYREEE in the germline V gene (reference sequence). This CDR3 is 12 amino acids long. J gave up 5 bases and V 7 bases, and 4 bases lay outside the gene matches. The CDR3 DNA reads TGTGCCAGCTTGGGACAGGGTGACGAGCAGTACTTC. Protein sequence: CASLGQGDEQYF.

The chain employs TRBV14 and TRBJ2-1; 7 bases agree with TRBD2. V lost 0 bases and J lost 8; bases outside the gene matches: 4. The V gene's germline CDR1 is SGHDN and CDR2 FVKESK. This CDR3 is built from 14 residues. The CDR3 is CASSQEGRGDEQFF. CDR3 bases: TGTGCCAGCAGCCAAGAAGGCCGGGGGGATGAGCAGTTCTTC.

This chain uses TRBV6-1 with TRBJ1-5; a weak D match, TRBD1 (5 bases). The CDR3 is 15 amino acids. The germline CDR1 and CDR2 sequences are MNHNS and SASEGT. V was pared by 4 bases and J by 2 bases, with 12 bases between. This CDR3 reads CASSGGGVGNQPQHF. The CDR3 DNA is TGTGCCAGCAGTGGGGGCGGGGTCGGCAATCAGCCCCAGCATTTT.

The chain couples TRBV11-2 to TRBJ2-7, with 10 nucleotides matching TRBD1. Losses at the gene ends were 0 bases for V and 2 bases for J; bases not matched to a gene: 4. Germline CDR1 is SGHAT and CDR2 is FQNNGV. The CDR3 sequence is 16 residues long. CDR3 bases: TGTGCCAGCAGCTTAGAGATCGGGACAGGGGCCTACGAGCAGTACTTC. Its protein product is CASSLEIGTGAYEQYF.

This clone was seen a few times. The chain recombines TRBV4-1 with TRBJ1-5; D gene ambiguous. This CDR3 spans 14 amino acids. With 1 base removed from V and 11 bases from J, the gap between germline ends came to 15 bases. Per germline, CDR1 MGHRA and CDR2 YSYEKL. CDR3 nucleotides: TGCGCCAGCAGCCAAGGCGGAGGCGGTGTGGCCCAGCATTTT. Translated: CASSQGGGGVAQHF.

The rearrangement links TRBV4-2 to TRBJ1-3; tentatively, D is TRBD1 (5 bases). Germline CDR1 reads LGHNA; CDR2 reads YNFKEQ. This CDR3 is 15 amino acids long. Deletions cut 0 bases from V and 2 bases from J, with 8 bases between. The CDR3 nucleotides read TGTGCCAGCAGCCAAGAGACAGACACTGGAAACACCATATATTTT. Translated, it gives CASSQETDTGNTIYF.

This chain links TRBV9 with TRBJ2-5; D remains unclear. Trimming cost V 3 bases and J 5 bases, with 11 bases left between them. Germline-derived CDR1 and CDR2 are SGDLS and YYNGEE. The CDR3 totals 13 residues. The CDR3 protein is CASSGTRWETQYF. For the CDR3, the DNA is TGTGCCAGCAGCGGCACAAGATGGGAGACCCAGTACTTC.

J is TRBJ2-7 and V is TRBV28; TRBD2 aligns across 10 bases. CDR3 size: 22 residues. V gave up 4 bases and J gave up 0 bases; unmatched junction bases: 24. Germline assignment: CDR1 MDHEN and CDR2 SYDVKM. CDR3 DNA: TGTGCCAGCAGTTCCCGGACTAGCGGTGGTGTTCACCGACTCTCTAGCTCCTACGAGCAGTACTTC. This sequence encodes CASSSRTSGGVHRLSSSYEQYF.